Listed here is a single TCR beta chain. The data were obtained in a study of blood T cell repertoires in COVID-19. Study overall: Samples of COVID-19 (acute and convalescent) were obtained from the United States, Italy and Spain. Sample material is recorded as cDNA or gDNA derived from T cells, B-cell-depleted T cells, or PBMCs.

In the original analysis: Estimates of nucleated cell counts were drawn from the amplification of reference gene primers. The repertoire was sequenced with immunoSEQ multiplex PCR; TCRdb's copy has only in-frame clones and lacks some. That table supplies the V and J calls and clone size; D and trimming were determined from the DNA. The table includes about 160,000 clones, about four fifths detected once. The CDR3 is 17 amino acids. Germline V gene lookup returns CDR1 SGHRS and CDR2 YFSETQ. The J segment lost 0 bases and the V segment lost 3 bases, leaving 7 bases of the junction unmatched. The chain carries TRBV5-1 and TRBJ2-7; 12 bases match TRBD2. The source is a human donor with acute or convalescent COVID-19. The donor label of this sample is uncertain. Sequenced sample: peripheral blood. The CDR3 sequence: CASSSGLAGLPSYEQYF. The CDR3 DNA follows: TGCGCCAGCAGCTCAGGACTAGCGGGGTTACCCTCCTACGAGCAGTACTTC.